A selection of T cell receptor beta chains follows, all from one sample in a study of cytomegalovirus exposure and HLA in healthy donors. Only in-frame clones appear in the TCRdb table, and some are missing; sequencing was by immunoSEQ multiplex PCR. Of approximately 190,000 clones listed, approximately 78% were seen once; the top ten hold roughly 0.8%. The sample taken for sequencing was PBMCs. Every receptor here comes from a young woman in good health and CMV-seronegative. CDR3s include the opening cysteine and the closing phenylalanine or tryptophan. The D gene is left open where the match is weak. Size values are once, few and many counts, or a class for expanded clones, and some rows have none.

-	TRBV27	TRBJ2-1	TRBD2	CASSLRVVGLAGGSSYNEQFF	TGTGCCAGCAGTTTAAGGGTCGTAGGCTTAGCGGGGGGCAGCTCCTACAATGAGCAGTTCTTC
-	TRBV6-1	TRBJ1-1	-	CASSEVGGYTEAFF	TGTGCCAGCAGTGAAGTAGGAGGCTACACTGAAGCTTTCTTT
-	TRBV6-6	TRBJ2-3	-	CASSYWGGDTDTQYF	TGTGCCAGCAGTTATTGGGGGGGCGACACAGATACGCAGTATTTT
-	TRBV6-6	TRBJ1-2	TRBD1	CASSSGTVFGYTF	TGTGCCAGCAGTTCCGGGACAGTTTTTGGCTACACCTTC
once	TRBV19	TRBJ1-6	TRBD1	CASSTTPGTVNSPLHF	TGTGCCAGTAGTACCACGCCAGGGACAGTTAATTCACCCCTCCACTTT
-	TRBV27	TRBJ2-1	-	CASSPLTSPGGQNEQFF	TGTGCCAGCAGTCCCCTCACTAGCCCGGGGGGCCAAAATGAGCAGTTCTTC
-	TRBV7-9	TRBJ2-7	-	CASSPGAADYEQYF	TGTGCCAGCAGCCCAGGGGCGGCAGACTACGAGCAGTACTTC
-	TRBV19	TRBJ1-2	TRBD1	CASSGTGGSYGYTF	TGTGCCAGTAGTGGGACAGGGGGTAGCTATGGCTACACCTTC
-	TRBV10-3	TRBJ2-5	TRBD2	CAISRGDQETQYF	TGTGCCATCAGTCGGGGGGACCAAGAGACCCAGTACTTC
-	TRBV10-1	TRBJ2-5	TRBD2	CASSEESSGGPETQYF	TGCGCCAGCAGTGAAGAGTCGAGCGGGGGGCCCGAGACCCAGTACTTC
-	TRBV10-3	TRBJ2-3	TRBD2	CATDSGGDTDTQYF	TGTGCCACGGATAGCGGGGGGGACACAGATACGCAGTATTTT
-	TRBV7-3	TRBJ2-5	TRBD1	CASSFRPGTGKETQYF	TGTGCCAGCAGCTTCCGACCCGGGACAGGGAAGGAGACCCAGTACTTC
-	TRBV18	TRBJ2-7	TRBD2	CASSPLLAGGSLSDEQYF	TGTGCCAGCTCACCCCTACTAGCGGGGGGCTCGCTCTCGGACGAGCAGTACTTC
-	TRBV20-1	TRBJ1-2	-	CSAGDGYTF	TGCAGTGCAGGGGATGGCTACACCTTC
-	TRBV10-2	TRBJ2-7	TRBD2	CASTGGGTYEQYF	TGCGCCAGCACCGGGGGGGGCACCTACGAGCAGTACTTC
-	TRBV18	TRBJ1-1	-	CASSPLGAGAFF	TGTGCCAGCTCACCACTAGGGGCAGGAGCTTTCTTT